A selection of T cell receptor beta chains follows, all from one sample in a study of blood T cell repertoires in COVID-19. TCRdb keeps only in-frame clones here, not all; method: immunoSEQ multiplex PCR. The sample comprises 250,000 or so clones, over 80% of which are singletons, and approximately 2.4% rests with the top ten. Sequencing was carried out using PBMCs or T cells enriched from blood (not recorded which). The source is a woman aged 25 to 45 with acute COVID-19. CDR3s leave out the opening cysteine and the closing phenylalanine or tryptophan. Fields, in order: D gene, J gene, V gene, CDR3 protein. D genes are given only for firm matches.

TRBD1 | TRBJ2-5 | TRBV11-3 | ASSLTGAALETQY
TRBD2 | TRBJ2-1 | TRBV12-5 | ASGLVTSGGARFDEQF
. | TRBJ1-2 | TRBV9 | ASSRGYGYT
. | TRBJ1-4 | TRBV27 | ASSLIGQGREKLF
. | TRBJ1-2 | TRBV7-8 | ASSLERGLAHGYT
TRBD1 | TRBJ2-7 | TRBV7-7 | ASSSYGTGTYEQY
. | TRBJ2-7 | TRBV10-3 | AIGAEGTFYEQY
. | TRBJ1-5 | TRBV7-2 | ASSLGTVSNQPQH
TRBD1 | TRBJ2-3 | TRBV19 | ASNLGQPGGTDTQY
. | TRBJ1-5 | TRBV6-2/TRBV6-3 | ASSYEHALGNQPQH
. | TRBJ1-4 | TRBV19 | ASSLEGELF
TRBD1 | TRBJ2-3 | TRBV2 | ASSEVDRVSDTQY
. | TRBJ2-5 | TRBV5-1 | ASSSEGDSQETQY
. | TRBJ2-5 | TRBV27 | ASSLFFRGRTGGYQETQY
TRBD1 | TRBJ1-2 | TRBV5-1 | ASSLQQGAGGYT
TRBD1 | TRBJ2-7 | TRBV6-5 | ASRSGTGGEYEQY
TRBD1 | TRBJ2-3 | TRBV7-9 | ASSFPRTGGLQGPQY